This T cell receptor (beta chain) is drawn from a study of cytomegalovirus exposure and HLA in healthy donors. Findings and caveats of the study: What a later analysis showed was that several of the most significant clusters appeared linked to common viral pathogens.

V was clipped by 4 bases and J by 0 bases; unmatched bases: 4. The germline V gene encodes CDR1 SGHRS and CDR2 YFSETQ. The CDR3 is made up of 16 amino acids. 60 Vbeta and 13 Jbeta primers were used in PCR. Some clones are missing from TCRdb's copy, which holds only in-frame ones; the method was immunoSEQ multiplex PCR. The data show under 150,000 clones, with 70% to 80% seen just once and about 5% held by the top ten. As concerns this clone: Its antigen is not identified.

The origin of this receptor is a male donor in good health and CMV-seronegative. V usage is TRBV5-1 and J usage is TRBJ2-5, with TRBD2 identical over 12 bases. The sequencing sample was made of PBMCs. Here the CDR3 DNA reads TGCGCCAGCAGCCGAACTAGCGGGGGGAACCAAGAGACCCAGTACTTC. Translation: CASSRTSGGNQETQYF.